This TCR beta chain was observed in a study of blood T cell repertoires in COVID-19. Study overall: The origin of the acute and convalescent COVID-19 samples was the United States, Italy and Spain. PBMCs, B-cell-depleted T cells, or T cells were the source of the cDNA or gDNA that made up the material.

Original handling: Amplification with reference gene primers provided the estimates of nucleated cell counts. The table came from immunoSEQ multiplex PCR; TCRdb's copy has only in-frame clones and leaves some out. V and J calls and clone size are given by that table; D and trimming were obtained from the DNA. The sample includes 95,000 to 130,000 clones, about nine tenths seen only once; the top ten take approximately 1.9%. Germline trimming cut 5 bases from V and 6 bases from J; bases unmatched to any gene: 4. The CDR3 has 14 amino acids. Germline V gene lookup returns CDR1 SGHNT and CDR2 YYREEE (reference sequence).

What was sequenced was peripheral blood. The clonotype was recovered from a human donor with active COVID-19. The donor label of this sample is uncertain. This sequence joins TRBV5-4 and TRBJ1-6; TRBD1 aligns across 8 bases. CDR3 nucleotide sequence: TGTGCCAGCAGGGGTACAGGGGGTAATTCACCCCTCCACTTT. Translation: CASRGTGGNSPLHF.